Shown below are 21 T cell receptor beta chains from a single sample sequenced in a study of blood T cell repertoires in COVID-19. Data came from immunoSEQ multiplex PCR; TCRdb stores just in-frame clones and leaves some out. In the table there are 140,000 to 150,000 clones, 85% to 90% of which are singletons. The sequencing input was PBMCs or T cells enriched from blood (not recorded which). The receptors derive from a woman under 40 with acute COVID-19.

J is TRBJ2-7 and V is TRBV18; D gene unclear. V lost 6 bases to trimming and J lost 3 bases, with 15 bases between them. Germline V gene lookup returns CDR1 KGHSH and CDR2 LQKENI. CDR3 length equals 14 residues. DNA of the CDR3: TGTGCCAGCTCGCACATAGACTTCAACTACGAGCAGTACTTC. It translates to CASSHIDFNYEQYF.

The chain has TRBV10-3 and TRBJ1-5, with D tentatively TRBD1 (5 bases). Deletions cut 2 bases from V and 5 bases from J, with 10 bases between. Germline lookup yields CDR1 ENHRY and CDR2 SYGVKD. The length of the CDR3 is 14 residues. The CDR3 DNA follows: TGTGCCATCAGTGAGCGAGGCAGGGATCAGCCCCAGCATTTT. Translation: CAISERGRDQPQHF.

The V call is TRBV30, the J call TRBJ1-5; D is undetermined. Germline assignment: CDR1 GTSNPN and CDR2 SVGIG (reference sequence). V lost 2 bases, J lost 4 bases, and 12 bases lay in between. This CDR3 spans 14 amino acids. The CDR3 here is CAWSRGSLNQPQHF. The CDR3 DNA follows: TGTGCCTGGAGTAGAGGAAGTCTTAATCAGCCCCAGCATTTT.

This clone was seen only a few times. The chain links TRBV9 to TRBJ1-3, with a tentative D call TRBD1 (5 bases). This CDR3 has 16 residues. The V gene lost 0 bases and the J gene lost 0 bases, with 10 bases spanning the gap. From germline, CDR1 is SGDLS and CDR2 YYNGEE. CDR3 protein: CASSVAPGVSGNTIYF. DNA for the CDR3: TGTGCCAGCAGCGTAGCTCCGGGGGTCTCTGGAAACACCATATATTTT.

The chain combines TRBV29-1 with TRBJ1-5; unclear D gene. The CDR3 spans 13 residues. CDR1 and CDR2 (germline): SQVTM, ANQGSEA. With 4 bases removed from V and 4 bases from J, the gap between germline ends came to 11 bases. Written as DNA, the CDR3 is TGCAGCGTTGCATTCGGGGTTAATCAGCCCCAGCATTTT. This translates into CSVAFGVNQPQHF.

The sample holds one count of this clone. CDR3 coding DNA: TGTGCCAGCAGTTTCGGGTCGGATGAAGCTTTCTTT. It specifies CASSFGSDEAFF. This rearrangement joins TRBV28 to TRBJ1-1; D gene ambiguous. CDR3 length: 12 residues. Germline V gives CDR1 MDHEN, CDR2 SYDVKM. Trimming stripped 3 bases from V and 7 bases from J, with 9 bases between.

This chain links TRBV7-2 with TRBJ2-6; a weak D match, TRBD2 (7 bases). Germline CDR1 and CDR2: SGHTA and FQGNSA. CDR3 length equals 14 residues. V shed 5 bases and J shed 12 bases, with 17 bases lying between them. Written as DNA, the CDR3 is TGTGCCAGCAGCAACTGGGGGGGCCTGAGCGTCCTGACTTTC. Translated, it gives CASSNWGGLSVLTF.

V is TRBV6-5 and J is TRBJ2-2; D uncertain. The V end was cut by 5 bases, the J end by 7 bases, with 8 bases between. Germline V CDR1 and CDR2: MNHEY, SVGAGI. The CDR3 is made up of 12 amino acids. The CDR3 here is CASSPVGGELFF. The CDR3 coding sequence is TGTGCCAGCAGTCCGGTTGGCGGGGAGCTGTTTTTT.

The rearrangement links TRBV18 to TRBJ1-4, with D possibly matching TRBD1 (5 bases). The germline V and J ends were trimmed by 0 bases and 6 bases, with 11 bases remaining between them. The germline V gene has CDR1 KGHSH and CDR2 LQKENI. The CDR3 length is 15 residues. CDR3 in amino acids: CASSPPRGVDEKLFF. CDR3 DNA: TGTGCCAGCTCACCACCGCGGGGGGTTGATGAAAAACTGTTTTTT.

The chain is built from TRBV7-2 and TRBJ1-3; D is perhaps TRBD1 (6 bases). Per germline, CDR1 SGHTA and CDR2 FQGNSA. The CDR3 consists of 16 residues. V gave up 1 base and J gave up 0 bases, with 10 bases separating them. CDR3 coding DNA: TGTGCCAGCAGCTTAGGACAGGCCCTCTCTGGAAACACCATATATTTT. It translates to CASSLGQALSGNTIYF.

The genes are TRBV10-1 and TRBJ2-3; perhaps TRBD1 as D (6 bases). V dropped 5 bases and J dropped 2 bases, with 14 bases sitting between them. Germline V gives CDR1 WNHNN, CDR2 SYGVQD (reference sequence). This CDR3 is 15 amino acids long. Here the CDR3 reads CASSMRDRSTDTQYF. The CDR3 DNA follows: TGCGCCAGCAGTATGAGAGACAGGTCCACAGATACGCAGTATTTT.

This clone was counted only a few times. Here the CDR3 reads CASSPGLARSEEQYF. For the CDR3, the DNA is TGTGCCAGCTCGCCAGGACTAGCCCGGAGCGAAGAGCAGTACTTC. The chain uses TRBV18 and TRBJ2-7; 8 positions match TRBD2. Germline CDR1 reads KGHSH; CDR2 reads LQKENI. The CDR3 loop spans 15 amino acids. V lost 6 bases, J lost 7 bases, and 14 bases stayed unmatched.

The CDR3 DNA is TGTGCCAGCAGCTTGAACCGGGACAGGGGTCAGCCCCAGCATTTT. Its translation: CASSLNRDRGQPQHF. This chain uses TRBV7-2 with TRBJ1-5, with 10 nucleotides matching TRBD1. The CDR3 covers 15 residues. The trim removed 3 bases at V and 6 bases at J, leaving 5 bases unmatched. Germline CDR1 SGHTA, CDR2 FQGNSA.

This clone has only one observation. V gene TRBV19 combines with J gene TRBJ1-2, with D hard to call. This CDR3 has 14 amino acids. V was trimmed by 3 bases and J by 3 bases, leaving 11 bases between them. Germline CDR1 reads LNHDA; CDR2 reads SQIVND (reference sequence). This CDR3 reads CASSIRPEDYGYTF. In DNA form, the CDR3 reads TGTGCCAGTAGTATTCGGCCCGAGGACTATGGCTACACCTTC.

The rearrangement joins TRBV24-1 to TRBJ2-3, with TRBD1 matching over 8 bases. The CDR3 totals 14 residues. Germline CDR1 reads KGHDR; CDR2 reads SFDVKD. V lost 11 bases and J lost 1; bases outside the gene matches: 7. In DNA, the CDR3 is TGTGCCATCTCGAAGGACAGGGGCACAGATACGCAGTATTTT. Protein sequence: CAISKDRGTDTQYF.

This chain uses TRBV6-2 or TRBV6-3 with TRBJ1-1; TRBD1 matches at 7 bases. J lost 1 base, V lost 1 base, and 3 bases had no gene match. The CDR3 runs to 15 residues. Germline V CDR1 and CDR2: MNHEY, SVGEGT. The CDR3 DNA reads TGTGCCAGCAGTTACTTTGGGACAGCGAACACTGAAGCTTTCTTT. Encoded protein: CASSYFGTANTEAFF.

The chain is built from TRBV27 and TRBJ2-2, with D possibly TRBD1 on 5 matching bases. The CDR3 totals 14 residues. The germline V and J ends were trimmed by 4 bases and 7 bases, with 13 bases remaining between them. The germline V gene has CDR1 MNHEY and CDR2 SMNVEV (reference sequence). This CDR3 reads CASSYRPPYGELFF. The CDR3 nucleotides are TGTGCCAGCAGTTACAGGCCCCCCTACGGGGAGCTGTTTTTT.

The chain links TRBV7-2 to TRBJ2-5; D not resolved. V dropped 5 bases and J dropped 5 bases, with 12 bases sitting between them. This CDR3 is 13 amino acids long. CDR1 is SGHTA, CDR2 FQGNSA, per germline. The CDR3 nucleotides read TGTGCCAGCAGCCGCAACAGTGCCGAGACCCAGTACTTC. As protein: CASSRNSAETQYF.

The V gene is TRBV15, the J gene TRBJ2-1; TRBD1 agrees at 7 bases. Germline V gene sequence: CDR1 LNHNV, CDR2 YYDKDF (reference sequence). V trimming: 3 bases; J trimming: 7 bases; junction bases outside the gene matches: 0. This CDR3 comprises 12 residues. The CDR3 DNA reads as TGTGCCACCAGCAGGGGACAGAATGAGCAGTTCTTC. This sequence encodes CATSRGQNEQFF. The variable domain in full, completed from reference TRBV15 and TRBJ2-1, reads DAMVIQNPRYQVTQFGKPVTLSCSQTLNHNVMYWYQQKSSQAPKLLFHYYDKDFNNEADTPDNFQSRRPNTSFCFLDIRSPGLGDTAMYLCATSRGQNEQFFGPGTRLTVL.

The chain recombines TRBV6-5 with TRBJ2-2; 8 positions agree with TRBD2. Per germline, CDR1 MNHEY and CDR2 SVGAGI. CDR3 size: 15 residues. The junction had 8 bases not matched to a gene; V was cut back by 4 bases and J by 7 bases. The CDR3 nucleotides read TGTGCCAGCAGTTCCGGGAGGGCCTCGGGCGGGGAGCTGTTTTTT. Encoded protein: CASSSGRASGGELFF.

The chain's CDR3 is CASSPTTGDNEQFF. The CDR3 bases are TGTGCCAGCTCACCTACGACAGGTGACAATGAGCAGTTCTTC. The chain links TRBV18 to TRBJ2-1, with a possible D match to TRBD1 (6 bases). Trimming pared 3 bases from V and 5 bases from J, leaving 11 bases between. CDR3 size: 14 residues. Germline values: CDR1 KGHSH, CDR2 LQKENI.